One and the same sample provided the 3 T cell receptor beta chains below, sequenced in a study of regulatory T cells in long-lasting Graves disease. Stated time point: newly diagnosed GD, antithyroid drugs for less than 3 months. After RNA was extracted from PBMCs, the TCR library was made from it. CDR3 regions were amplified by Arm-PCR using iRepertoire HTBI primers to build TCR beta libraries. TCRdb re-called the multiplex PCR reads through MiXCR, storing one row per CDR3 protein. The repertoire holds 200,000 to 300,000 distinct CDR3 sequences, with 20% to 25% as singletons. The source was peripheral blood mononuclear cells (PBMCs), collected at new diagnosis, from a patient treated with antithyroid drugs. These receptors were taken from a female donor with Graves disease.

This clonotype was observed many times. The DNA for the CDR3 is TGCAGTGCTAGAATCTACTATGGCTACACCTTC. It specifies CSARIYYGYTF. The V and J genes are TRBV20-1 and TRBJ1-2; unclear D gene. The CDR3 extends over 11 amino acids. The V end was cut by 2 bases, the J end by 3 bases, with 4 bases between. Germline V gene lookup returns CDR1 DFQATT and CDR2 SNEGSKA (reference sequence).

This clonotype was recorded at least ten times. V and J are TRBV6-1 and TRBJ2-5, with D hard to call. The CDR3 totals 12 residues. Trimming stripped 3 bases from V and 2 bases from J, with 4 bases between. From germline, CDR1 is MNHNS and CDR2 SASEGT. The CDR3 region is CASSEIQETQYF. The DNA of the CDR3 is TGTGCCAGCAGTGAGATTCAAGAGACCCAGTACTTC.

This clonotype was found many times. This sequence joins TRBV27 and TRBJ2-6; D unresolved. Germline V gene data show CDR1 as MNHEY and CDR2 as SMNVEV (reference sequence). Trimming stripped 3 bases from V and 1 base from J, with 4 bases between. CDR3 length: 14 residues. The CDR3 coding sequence is TGTGCCAGCAGTTTGGCGTCTGGGGCCAACGTCCTGACTTTC. This encodes CASSLASGANVLTF.